This entry lists 30 T cell receptor beta chains sequenced from one sample in a study of OX40 agonist ivuxolimab in advanced cancers. The method was immunoSEQ multiplex PCR; TCRdb's version includes in-frame clones alone and lacks a portion of them. Of some 76,000 clones in the sample, over 90% were seen once. The starting material was CD4+ or CD8+ T cells sorted from blood, obtained in a trial of the OX40 agonist ivuxolimab. The receptor source for this set is an adult with an advanced solid tumor such as melanoma, head and neck, liver or kidney cancer.

The chain employs TRBV5-1 and TRBJ1-1, with D perhaps matching TRBD1 (5 bases). With 5 bases removed from V and 6 bases from J, the gap between germline ends came to 14 bases. The CDR3 loop spans 13 amino acids. Germline CDR1 reads SGHRS; CDR2 reads YFSETQ. The CDR3 coding sequence is TGCGCCAGCAGGGGGGGTCCCCAGCCTGAAGCTTTCTTT. Protein product: CASRGGPQPEAFF.

The J gene is TRBJ2-1, the V gene TRBV7-3; 8 positions match TRBD1. Looked up from germline, CDR1 is SGHTA and CDR2 is FQGTGA. V shed 5 bases, J shed 0 bases, and the junction held 6 bases outside the gene matches. The CDR3 covers 16 residues. Here the CDR3 reads CASSARGRVSYNEQFF. DNA of the CDR3: TGTGCCAGCAGCGCCAGGGGGCGCGTCTCCTACAATGAGCAGTTCTTC.

This clone occurred a few times. The J gene is TRBJ1-5, the V gene TRBV10-3; 9 bases are a match to TRBD1. The length of the CDR3 is 14 residues. Unmatched junction bases numbered 4, after V lost 8 bases and J lost 2 bases. Per germline, CDR1 ENHRY and CDR2 SYGVKD. The CDR3 protein is CAIGRTGGNQPQHF. CDR3 nucleotide sequence: TGTGCCATCGGAAGGACAGGGGGCAATCAGCCCCAGCATTTT.

The rearrangement links TRBV6-5 to TRBJ1-1, with TRBD1 as a possible D gene (6 bases). The CDR3 consists of 15 residues. Per the germline V gene, CDR1 is MNHEY and CDR2 is SVGAGI. Between the trimmed V and J ends, which lost 6 bases and 3 bases, there was a span of 17 bases. The CDR3 DNA reads as TGTGCCAGCAGCCTAAATCCCGGGGGGCACACTGAAGCTTTCTTT. Its translation: CASSLNPGGHTEAFF.

The chain combines TRBV4-1 with TRBJ2-7; D remains unclear. Germline V lookup: CDR1 MGHRA, CDR2 YSYEKL. The CDR3 is made up of 16 amino acids. Trimming removed 1 base at V and 0 bases at J, with 13 bases between. This CDR3 is CASSQVPRASSYEQYF. DNA for the CDR3: TGCGCCAGCAGCCAAGTCCCGCGCGCGAGCTCCTACGAGCAGTACTTC.

The chain uses TRBV30 and TRBJ2-7, with D unresolved. V was shortened by 1 base and J by 6 bases, with 16 bases between the two germline ends. This CDR3 spans 14 amino acids. Germline V gene lookup returns CDR1 GTSNPN and CDR2 SVGIG (reference sequence). CDR3 nucleotide sequence: TGTGCCTGGAGTGGTGCTACTTACCCGAGCGAGCAGTACTTC. This encodes CAWSGATYPSEQYF.

The J gene is TRBJ2-3, the V gene TRBV30; TRBD2 matches at 9 bases. The CDR3 sequence is 14 residues long. The germline V gene has CDR1 GTSNPN and CDR2 SVGIG (reference sequence). V dropped 2 bases and J dropped 4; count of bases not matched to a gene: 4. The CDR3 loop reads CAWSRAGGSDTQYF. The CDR3 coding sequence is TGTGCCTGGAGTCGGGCGGGAGGGTCAGATACGCAGTATTTT.

The genes are TRBV6-1 and TRBJ2-1, with D possibly called TRBD1 or TRBD2 (5 bases each). CDR1 and CDR2 (germline): MNHNS, SASEGT. Trimming shortened V by 8 bases and J by 2 bases, and 10 bases separated the two germline ends. The CDR3 runs 13 residues. The CDR3 reads CASLTGPYNEQFF. For the CDR3, the DNA is TGTGCCAGCCTGACGGGGCCCTACAATGAGCAGTTCTTC.

V is TRBV10-2 and J is TRBJ2-2; D perhaps matches TRBD1 (6 bases). The germline V gene encodes CDR1 WSHSY and CDR2 SAAADI. Trimming stripped 4 bases from V and 0 bases from J, with 15 bases between. The CDR3 sequence is 17 residues long. This CDR3 reads CASSGITGPTNTGELFF. For the CDR3, the DNA is TGCGCCAGCAGTGGGATTACAGGGCCCACGAACACCGGGGAGCTGTTTTTT.

The J gene is TRBJ1-1, the V gene TRBV5-1; the match to TRBD1 covers 9 bases. The CDR3 is 14 amino acids. Germline V gene lookup returns CDR1 SGHRS and CDR2 YFSETQ. The J segment lost 4 bases and the V segment lost 4 bases, leaving 5 bases of the junction unmatched. In DNA form, the CDR3 reads TGCGCCAGCAGCCCCGGGACAGGGATCACTGAAGCTTTCTTT. Amino acid sequence: CASSPGTGITEAFF.

The CDR3 DNA reads TGTGCCAGCAGTGTCGGACAGGGGGCAGCGTTGGGCTACACCTTC. Encoded protein: CASSVGQGAALGYTF. The chain has TRBV6-5 and TRBJ1-2; 11 nucleotides match TRBD1. The CDR3 has 15 residues. The trim removed 5 bases at V and 8 bases at J, leaving 10 bases unmatched. Germline CDR1 reads MNHEY; CDR2 reads SVGAGI.

V gene TRBV11-2 combines with J gene TRBJ1-5, with TRBD1 identical over 9 bases. V dropped 3 bases and J dropped 3; count of bases not matched to a gene: 3. CDR3 length equals 15 residues. The germline CDR1 and CDR2 sequences are SGHAT and FQNNGV. The DNA for the CDR3 is TGTGCCAGCAGCTTGGGACAGGGAATCAATCAGCCCCAGCATTTT. Translated, it gives CASSLGQGINQPQHF.

V gene TRBV27 combines with J gene TRBJ2-7; 7 nucleotides align to TRBD1. CDR3 length: 13 residues. Trimming removed 5 bases from V and 2 bases from J; junction bases left unmatched: 3. Germline CDR1 is MNHEY and CDR2 is SMNVEV (reference sequence). DNA of the CDR3: TGTGCCAGCAGTGAGGGACAGCCCTACGAGCAGTACTTC. Amino acid sequence: CASSEGQPYEQYF.

This sequence joins TRBV27 and TRBJ2-7; no firm D call. Germline V CDR1 and CDR2: MNHEY, SMNVEV (reference sequence). The CDR3 runs 13 residues. With 5 bases removed from V and 0 bases from J, the gap between germline ends came to 8 bases. The chain's CDR3 is CASSQRVSYEQYF. The CDR3 nucleotides read TGTGCCAGCAGTCAAAGGGTCTCCTACGAGCAGTACTTC.

The chain links TRBV7-9 to TRBJ2-3; D possibly corresponds to TRBD1 (6 bases). This CDR3 contains 16 residues. The ends were cut back, 0 bases at V and 2 bases at J, with 12 bases in the middle. Per the germline V gene, CDR1 is SEHNR and CDR2 is FQNEAQ (reference sequence). The CDR3 region has the DNA TGTGCCAGCAGCTTAGCCCTGGACAGCCCCACAGATACGCAGTATTTT. Residues: CASSLALDSPTDTQYF.

The V call is TRBV4-2, the J call TRBJ2-7, with D tentatively TRBD1 (6 bases). Germline V gene sequence: CDR1 LGHNA, CDR2 YNFKEQ. Trimming stripped 1 base from V and 2 bases from J, with 9 bases between. The length of the CDR3 is 14 residues. CDR3 loop: CASSQGTGPYEQYF. CDR3 nucleotide sequence: TGTGCCAGCAGCCAAGGAACAGGGCCCTACGAGCAGTACTTC.

The chain uses TRBV27 and TRBJ1-5, with D unresolved. Trimming took 9 bases from V and 6 from J, leaving 18 bases between them. Per the germline V gene, CDR1 is MNHEY and CDR2 is SMNVEV (reference sequence). CDR3 length equals 14 residues. CDR3 nucleotide sequence: TGTGCCAGTTCCGGTACGGGGATGGGTCAGCCCCAGCATTTT. Its translation is CASSGTGMGQPQHF.

V gene TRBV4-1 combines with J gene TRBJ2-3; 9 bases are shared with TRBD1. The CDR3 length is 17 residues. Germline trimming cut 4 bases from V and 2 bases from J; bases unmatched to any gene: 10. Germline CDR1 and CDR2: MGHRA and YSYEKL. The CDR3 is CASSRSGQGSVTDTQYF. CDR3 DNA: TGCGCCAGCAGCCGATCCGGACAGGGGAGTGTCACAGATACGCAGTATTTT.

This rearrangement joins TRBV7-6 to TRBJ2-2, with D unresolved. V was pared by 5 bases and J by 6 bases, with 7 bases between. There are 12 residues in the CDR3. Germline CDR1 is SGHVS and CDR2 is FNYEAQ. CDR3 sequence reads: CASSPASGELFF. As DNA, the CDR3 is TGTGCCAGCAGCCCAGCGTCCGGGGAGCTGTTTTTT. The variable domain in full, completed from reference TRBV7-6 and TRBJ2-2, reads GAGVSQSPRYKVTKRGQDVALRCDPISGHVSLYWYRQALGQGPEFLTYFNYEAQQDKSGLPNDRFSAERPEGSISTLTIQRTEQRDSAMYRCASSPASGELFFGEGSRLTVL.

The chain is built from TRBV2 and TRBJ1-1, with D perhaps matching TRBD1 (5 bases). Germline assignment: CDR1 SNHLY and CDR2 FYNNEI. The CDR3 consists of 13 residues. With 6 bases removed from V and 5 bases from J, the gap between germline ends came to 13 bases. The CDR3 reads CASSSGSRTEAFF. CDR3 sequence (DNA): TGTGCCAGCAGCTCAGGGTCCCGGACTGAAGCTTTCTTT.

This CDR3 is CASSPFFLPDYGYTF. CDR3 nucleotides: TGTGCCAGCAGTCCATTCTTCCTTCCTGACTATGGCTACACCTTC. The J gene is TRBJ1-2, the V gene TRBV25-1, with D uncertain. The germline CDR1 and CDR2 sequences are MGHDK and SYGVNS. This CDR3 spans 15 amino acids. Trimming removed 5 bases at V and 3 bases at J, with 16 bases between.

The chain joins TRBV2 to TRBJ1-2, with D maybe TRBD1 (5 bases). With 8 bases removed from V and 1 base from J, the gap between germline ends came to 20 bases. CDR1 is SNHLY, CDR2 FYNNEI, per germline. CDR3 length equals 16 residues. CDR3 loop: CASRERGPTINYGYTF. The CDR3 region has the DNA TGTGCCAGCCGGGAGAGGGGTCCAACAATTAACTATGGCTACACCTTC.

The CDR3 region has the DNA TGTGCCAGCAGTTACTCGGGTCCAGTGGAGACCCAGTACTTC. This translates into CASSYSGPVETQYF. V usage is TRBV6-5 and J usage is TRBJ2-5; no definite D call. Germline CDR1 is MNHEY and CDR2 is SVGAGI. The V end lost 0 bases, the J end lost 5 bases, and 10 bases lay between the germline ends. This CDR3 is built from 14 residues.

The chain uses TRBV11-2 and TRBJ2-1; D possibly corresponds to TRBD2 (5 bases). This CDR3 comprises 14 residues. Germline values: CDR1 SGHAT, CDR2 FQNNGV. V lost 0 bases and J lost 8, with 11 bases in between. The CDR3 nucleotides are TGTGCCAGCAGCTTAGATCCGGGGTGGGATGAGCAGTTCTTC. Translated: CASSLDPGWDEQFF.

J is TRBJ1-1 and V is TRBV9; D may be TRBD1 (6 bases). Germline values: CDR1 SGDLS, CDR2 YYNGEE. This CDR3 has 14 residues. Trimming removed 0 bases from V and 4 bases from J, with 10 bases in between. In DNA, the CDR3 is TGTGCCAGCAGCGTAGACGGGGGCGTCACTGAAGCTTTCTTT. It codes for CASSVDGGVTEAFF.

The chain uses TRBV5-4 and TRBJ2-1; D possibly matches TRBD1 or TRBD2 (5 bases each). The CDR3 length is 13 residues. With 0 bases removed from V and 9 bases from J, the gap between germline ends came to 10 bases. From germline, CDR1 is SGHNT and CDR2 YYREEE (reference sequence). DNA for the CDR3: TGTGCCAGCAGCTTGGAACTGGGGACTGAGCAGTTCTTC. It translates to CASSLELGTEQFF.

The V call is TRBV7-6, the J call TRBJ2-1, with TRBD2 identical over 12 bases. The germline V gene encodes CDR1 SGHVS and CDR2 FNYEAQ. V was pared by 1 base and J by 4 bases, with 5 bases of the junction left unmatched. This CDR3 comprises 17 residues. The CDR3: CASSLVASGGVYNEQFF. The DNA for the CDR3 is TGTGCCAGCAGCTTAGTGGCTAGCGGGGGGGTATACAATGAGCAGTTCTTC.

This chain uses TRBV30 with TRBJ2-5; maybe TRBD1 (7 bases). V lost 6 bases to trimming and J lost 5 bases, with 19 bases between them. CDR1 and CDR2 (germline): GTSNPN, SVGIG (reference sequence). The CDR3 contains 14 residues. Written as DNA, the CDR3 is TGTGCCTGCCGTCGGCTGACAGGGAGGGAGACCCAGTACTTC. As protein: CACRRLTGRETQYF.

V usage is TRBV7-7 and J usage is TRBJ2-1; 7 positions agree with TRBD1. CDR1 is SSHAT, CDR2 FNYEAQ, per germline (reference sequence). This CDR3 has 13 amino acids. The trim removed 5 bases at V and 8 bases at J, leaving 6 bases unmatched. CDR3 residues: CASSHTGAHEQFF. CDR3 coding DNA: TGTGCCAGCAGCCATACAGGGGCCCATGAGCAGTTCTTC.

The chain has TRBV4-1 and TRBJ1-2; 9 bases match TRBD1. Germline assignment: CDR1 MGHRA and CDR2 YSYEKL. V dropped 0 bases and J dropped 4; count of bases not matched to a gene: 6. The CDR3 sequence is 16 residues long. The CDR3 protein is CASSQEPGQGSYGYTF. The CDR3, as DNA: TGCGCCAGCAGCCAAGAGCCGGGACAGGGATCCTATGGCTACACCTTC.